This T cell receptor (beta chain) was recovered during a study of molecular identifiers for immune sequencing clone quantification. V dropped 0 bases and J dropped 1 base, with 13 bases sitting between them. This CDR3 contains 16 residues. The germline gives CDR1 SGHDT, CDR2 YYEEEE. Via MiXCR, TCRdb re-called the PCR reads, giving one row per CDR3 protein. This sample carries under 800,000 distinct CDR3 sequences, 25% of them seen once, and the ten largest clones take roughly 0.83%. What was sequenced was naive CD8+ T cells from blood, with Jurkat cell RNA spiked in. This sample's subset: FACS-sorted CD8+CD4-CCR7+CD45RA+ naive T cells. The clonotype comes from a human donor in good health. Some libraries in this study had Jurkat cell RNA spiked in. The chain is built from TRBV5-6 and TRBJ2-5; no definite D call. CDR3: CASSLVRLPIQETQYF. CDR3 DNA sequence: TGTGCCAGCAGCTTGGTGCGTCTGCCAATCCAAGAGACCCAGTACTTC.